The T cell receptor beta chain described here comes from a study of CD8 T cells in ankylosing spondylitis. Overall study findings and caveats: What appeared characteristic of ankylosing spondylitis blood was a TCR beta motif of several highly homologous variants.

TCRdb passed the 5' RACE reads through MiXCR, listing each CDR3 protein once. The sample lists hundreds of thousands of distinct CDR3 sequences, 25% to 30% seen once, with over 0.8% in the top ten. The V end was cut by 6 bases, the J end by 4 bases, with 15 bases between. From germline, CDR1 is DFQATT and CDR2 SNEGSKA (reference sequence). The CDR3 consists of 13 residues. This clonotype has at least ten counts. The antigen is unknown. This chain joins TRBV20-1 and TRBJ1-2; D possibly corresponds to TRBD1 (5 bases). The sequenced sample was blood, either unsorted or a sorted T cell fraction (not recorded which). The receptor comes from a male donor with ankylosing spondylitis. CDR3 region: CSAYGADVYGYTF. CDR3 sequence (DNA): TGCAGTGCCTATGGGGCAGACGTCTATGGCTACACCTTC.